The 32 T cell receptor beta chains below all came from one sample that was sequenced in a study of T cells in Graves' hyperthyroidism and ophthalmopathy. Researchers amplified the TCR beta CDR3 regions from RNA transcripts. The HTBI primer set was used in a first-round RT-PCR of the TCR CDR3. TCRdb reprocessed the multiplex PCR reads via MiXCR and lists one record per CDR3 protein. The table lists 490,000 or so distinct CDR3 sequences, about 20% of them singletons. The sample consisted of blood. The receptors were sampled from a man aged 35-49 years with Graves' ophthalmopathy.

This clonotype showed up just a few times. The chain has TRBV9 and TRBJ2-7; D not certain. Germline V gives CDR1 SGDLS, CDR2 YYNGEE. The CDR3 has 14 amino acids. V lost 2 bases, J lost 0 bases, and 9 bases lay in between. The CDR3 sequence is CASSVGSNSYEQYF. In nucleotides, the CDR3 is TGTGCCAGCAGCGTCGGCAGTAACTCCTACGAGCAGTACTTC.

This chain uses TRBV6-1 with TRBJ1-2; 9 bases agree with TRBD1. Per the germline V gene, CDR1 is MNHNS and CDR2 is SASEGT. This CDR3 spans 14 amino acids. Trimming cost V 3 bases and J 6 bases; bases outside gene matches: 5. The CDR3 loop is CASSDGTGPNGYTF. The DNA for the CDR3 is TGTGCCAGCAGTGACGGGACAGGGCCTAATGGCTACACCTTC.

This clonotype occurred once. The CDR3 DNA is TGTGCCAGTAGTGCACTAGCGGGGCACACCGGGGAGCTGTTTTTT. Translating it yields CASSALAGHTGELFF. V gene TRBV19 combines with J gene TRBJ2-2, with 10 bases aligning to TRBD2. With 5 bases clipped from V and 3 bases from J, the junction kept 3 bases outside the gene matches. The CDR3 is 15 residues long. Germline CDR1 LNHDA, CDR2 SQIVND (reference sequence). The full variable domain, in which reference TRBV19 and TRBJ2-2 provide the parts outside the CDR3, is DGGITQSPKYLFRKEGQNVTLSCEQNLNHDAMYWYRQDPGQGLRLIYYSQIVNDFQKGDIAEGYSVSREKKESFPLTVTSAQKNPTAFYLCASSALAGHTGELFFGEGSRLTVL.

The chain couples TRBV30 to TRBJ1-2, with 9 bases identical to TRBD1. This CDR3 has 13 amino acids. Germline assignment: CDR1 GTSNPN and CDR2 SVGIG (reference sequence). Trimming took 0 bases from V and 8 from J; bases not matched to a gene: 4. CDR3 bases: TGTGCCTGGAGTGTTTGGGGGACAGGGGGCTACACCTTC. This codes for CAWSVWGTGGYTF.

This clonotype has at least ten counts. In DNA, the CDR3 is TGTGCCAGCGGGCCGGGACAGGGAGGCAGTGAGCAGTTCTTC. It encodes CASGPGQGGSEQFF. V gene TRBV7-9 combines with J gene TRBJ2-1, with 9 bases lining up with TRBD1. The CDR3 has 14 residues. From germline, CDR1 is SEHNR and CDR2 FQNEAQ (reference sequence). With 8 bases clipped from V and 9 bases from J, the junction kept 11 bases outside the gene matches.

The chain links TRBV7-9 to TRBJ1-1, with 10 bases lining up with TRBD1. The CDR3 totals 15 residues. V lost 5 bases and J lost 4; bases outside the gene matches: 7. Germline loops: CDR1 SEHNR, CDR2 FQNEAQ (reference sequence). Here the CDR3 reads CASSTDRGRGTEAFF. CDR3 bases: TGTGCCAGCAGCACCGACAGGGGGCGGGGCACTGAAGCTTTCTTT.

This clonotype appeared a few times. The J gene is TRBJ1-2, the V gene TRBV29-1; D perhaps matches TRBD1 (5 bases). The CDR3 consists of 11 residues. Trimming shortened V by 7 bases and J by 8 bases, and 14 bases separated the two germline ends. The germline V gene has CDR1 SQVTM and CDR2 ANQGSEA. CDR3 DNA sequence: TGCAGCGCCTCTGGGGACGTCGGCTACACCTTC. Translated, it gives CSASGDVGYTF.

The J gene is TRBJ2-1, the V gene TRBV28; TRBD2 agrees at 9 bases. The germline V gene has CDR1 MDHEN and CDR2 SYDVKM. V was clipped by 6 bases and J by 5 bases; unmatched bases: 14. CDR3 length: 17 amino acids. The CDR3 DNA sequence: TGTGCCAGCAGATCCTTTAGCGGGAGTCCACCCGACAATGAGCAGTTCTTC. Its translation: CASRSFSGSPPDNEQFF.

CDR3 nucleotides: TGTGCCTGGAGCGGAGGGACAGCTGCAACTAATGAAAAACTGTTTTTT. It specifies CAWSGGTAATNEKLFF. The V gene is TRBV30, the J gene TRBJ1-4; 7 bases are shared with TRBD1. The V and J ends lost 3 bases and 0 bases, in that order; junction bases with no gene match: 7. CDR1 and CDR2 (germline): GTSNPN, SVGIG (reference sequence). The CDR3 has 16 residues.

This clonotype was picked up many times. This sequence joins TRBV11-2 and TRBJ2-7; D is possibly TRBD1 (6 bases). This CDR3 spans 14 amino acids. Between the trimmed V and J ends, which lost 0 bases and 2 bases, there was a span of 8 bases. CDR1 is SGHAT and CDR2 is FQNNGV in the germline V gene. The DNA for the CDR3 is TGTGCCAGCAGCTTAGATGGGGGCGCCTACGAGCAGTACTTC. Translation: CASSLDGGAYEQYF.

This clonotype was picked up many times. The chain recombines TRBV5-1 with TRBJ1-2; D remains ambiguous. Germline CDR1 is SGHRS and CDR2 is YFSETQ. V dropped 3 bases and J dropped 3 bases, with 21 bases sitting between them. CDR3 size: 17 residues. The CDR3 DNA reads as TGCGCCAGCAGCTCCGGTCTTGGAGGGTCAAGTTACTATGGCTACACCTTC. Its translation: CASSSGLGGSSYYGYTF. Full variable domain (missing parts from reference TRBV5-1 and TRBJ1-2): KAGVTQTPRYLIKTRGQQVTLSCSPISGHRSVSWYQQTPGQGLQFLFEYFSETQRNKGNFPGRFSGRQFSNSRSEMNVSTLELGDSALYLCASSSGLGGSSYYGYTFGSGTRLTVV.

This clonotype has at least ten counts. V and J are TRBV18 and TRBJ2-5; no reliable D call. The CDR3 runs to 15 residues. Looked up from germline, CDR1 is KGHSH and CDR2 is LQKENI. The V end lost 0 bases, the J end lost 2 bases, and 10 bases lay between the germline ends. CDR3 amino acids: CASSPPLASQETQYF. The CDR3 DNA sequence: TGTGCCAGCTCACCACCGTTGGCATCTCAAGAGACCCAGTACTTC.

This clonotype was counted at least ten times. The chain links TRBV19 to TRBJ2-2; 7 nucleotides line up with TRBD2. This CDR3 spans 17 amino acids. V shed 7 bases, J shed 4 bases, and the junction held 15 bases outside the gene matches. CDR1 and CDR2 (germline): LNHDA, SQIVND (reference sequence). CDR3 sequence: CASTASGGRRGTGELFF. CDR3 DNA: TGTGCCAGTACAGCTAGTGGCGGGAGAAGGGGCACCGGGGAGCTGTTTTTT.

CDR3 nucleotide sequence: TGTGCCAGCAGTACGGGACAGGGGTACACTGAAGCTTTCTTT. The encoded protein is CASSTGQGYTEAFF. The J gene is TRBJ1-1, the V gene TRBV6-1; 10 bases are shared with TRBD1. Trimming at V came to 5 bases and at J to 3 bases, leaving 3 bases not matched to a gene. Germline CDR1 MNHNS, CDR2 SASEGT. This CDR3 spans 14 amino acids.

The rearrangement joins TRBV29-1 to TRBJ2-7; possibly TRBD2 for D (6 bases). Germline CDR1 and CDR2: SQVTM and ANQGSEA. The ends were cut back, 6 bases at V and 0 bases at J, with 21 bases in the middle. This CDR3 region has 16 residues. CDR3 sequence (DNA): TGCAGCGTCAAAGGGACCCTGTCCGGGAGCTCCTACGAGCAGTACTTC. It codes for CSVKGTLSGSSYEQYF.

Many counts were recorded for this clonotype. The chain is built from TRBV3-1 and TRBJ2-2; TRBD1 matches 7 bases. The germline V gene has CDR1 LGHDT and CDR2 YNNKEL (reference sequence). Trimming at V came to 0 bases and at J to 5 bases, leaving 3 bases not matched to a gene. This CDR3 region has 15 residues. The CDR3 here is CASSQEGQRTGELFF. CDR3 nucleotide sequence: TGTGCCAGCAGCCAAGAGGGACAGCGGACCGGGGAGCTGTTTTTT.

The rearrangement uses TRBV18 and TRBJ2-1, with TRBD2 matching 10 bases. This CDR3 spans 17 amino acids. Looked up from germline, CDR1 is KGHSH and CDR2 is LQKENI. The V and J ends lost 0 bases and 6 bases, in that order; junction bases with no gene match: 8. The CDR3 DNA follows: TGTGCCAGCTCACCACCCCTAGCGGGGGTGAAGGGCAATGAGCAGTTCTTC. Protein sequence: CASSPPLAGVKGNEQFF.

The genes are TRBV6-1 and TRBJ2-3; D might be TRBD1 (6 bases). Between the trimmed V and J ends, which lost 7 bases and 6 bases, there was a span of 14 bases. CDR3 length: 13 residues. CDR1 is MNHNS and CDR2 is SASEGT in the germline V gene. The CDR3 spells CASKDSVRDTQYF. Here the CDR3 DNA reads TGTGCCAGCAAGGACAGTGTAAGGGATACGCAGTATTTT.

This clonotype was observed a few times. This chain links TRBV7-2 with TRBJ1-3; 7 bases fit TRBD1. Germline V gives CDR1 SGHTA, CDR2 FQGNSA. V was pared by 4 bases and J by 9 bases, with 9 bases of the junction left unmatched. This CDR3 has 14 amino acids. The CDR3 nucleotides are TGTGCCAGCAGCTCCCAGGAGGGGGCTAGCACCATATATTTT. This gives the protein CASSSQEGASTIYF.

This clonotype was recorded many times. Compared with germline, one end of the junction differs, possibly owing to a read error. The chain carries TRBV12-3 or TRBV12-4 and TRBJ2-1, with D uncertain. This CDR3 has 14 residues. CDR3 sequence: CASSFRTDYNVQFF. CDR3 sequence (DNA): TGTGCCAGCAGTTTCCGGACGGATTACAATGTGCAGTTCTTC.

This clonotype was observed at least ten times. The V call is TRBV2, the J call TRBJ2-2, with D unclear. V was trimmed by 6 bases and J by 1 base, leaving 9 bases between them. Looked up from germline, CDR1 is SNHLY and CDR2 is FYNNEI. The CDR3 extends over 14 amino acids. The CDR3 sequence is CASSEAWNTGELFF. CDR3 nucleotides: TGTGCCAGCAGCGAGGCTTGGAACACCGGGGAGCTGTTTTTT.

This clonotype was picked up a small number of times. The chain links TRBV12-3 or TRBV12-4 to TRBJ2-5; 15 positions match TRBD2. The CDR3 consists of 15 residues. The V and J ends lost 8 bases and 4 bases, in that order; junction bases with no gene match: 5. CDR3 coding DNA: TGTGCCAGCGGTAGGACTAGCGGGGGGGCAGAGACCCAGTACTTC. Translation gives CASGRTSGGAETQYF.

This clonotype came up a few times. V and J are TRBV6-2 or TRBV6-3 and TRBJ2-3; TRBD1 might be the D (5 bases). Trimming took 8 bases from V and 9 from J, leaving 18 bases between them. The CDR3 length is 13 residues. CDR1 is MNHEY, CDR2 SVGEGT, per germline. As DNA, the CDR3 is TGTGCCAGCGGAATCCCCGGGCAGGGCACGCAGTATTTT. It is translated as CASGIPGQGTQYF.

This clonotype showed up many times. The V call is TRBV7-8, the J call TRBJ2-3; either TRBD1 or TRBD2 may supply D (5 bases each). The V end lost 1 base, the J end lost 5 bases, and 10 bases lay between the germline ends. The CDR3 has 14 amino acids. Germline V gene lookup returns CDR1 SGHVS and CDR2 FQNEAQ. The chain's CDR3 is CASSLGGAVDTQYF. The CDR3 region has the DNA TGTGCCAGCAGCTTAGGAGGGGCAGTAGATACGCAGTATTTT. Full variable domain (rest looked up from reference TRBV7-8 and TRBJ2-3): GAGVSQSPRYKVAKRGQDVALRCDPISGHVSLFWYQQALGQGPEFLTYFQNEAQLDKSGLPSDRFFAERPEGSVSTLKIQRTQQEDSAVYLCASSLGGAVDTQYFGPGTRLTVL.

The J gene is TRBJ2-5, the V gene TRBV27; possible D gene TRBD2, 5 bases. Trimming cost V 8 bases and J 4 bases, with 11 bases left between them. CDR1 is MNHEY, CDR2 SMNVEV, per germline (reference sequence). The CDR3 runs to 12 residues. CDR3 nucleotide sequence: TGTGCCAGCGGACTCTCAAGAGAGACCCAGTACTTC. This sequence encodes CASGLSRETQYF.

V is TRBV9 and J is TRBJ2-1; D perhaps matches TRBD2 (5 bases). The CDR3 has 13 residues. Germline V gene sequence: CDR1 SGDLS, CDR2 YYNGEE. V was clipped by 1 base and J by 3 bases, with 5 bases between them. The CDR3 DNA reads TGTGCCAGCAGCGTACGGGGCTACAATGAGCAGTTCTTC. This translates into CASSVRGYNEQFF. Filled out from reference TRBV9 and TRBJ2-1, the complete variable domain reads DSGVTQTPKHLITATGQRVTLRCSPRSGDLSVYWYQQSLDQGLQFLIQYYNGEERAKGNILERFSAQQFPDLHSELNLSSLELGDSALYFCASSVRGYNEQFFGPGTRLTVL.

The CDR3 is CASSYKRSYADTQYF. Written as DNA, the CDR3 is TGTGCCAGCAGTTACAAGAGGAGCTACGCAGATACGCAGTATTTT. This sequence joins TRBV6-2 or TRBV6-3 and TRBJ2-3; D gene unclear. The CDR3 spans 15 residues. V was trimmed by 2 bases and J by 4 bases, leaving 13 bases between them. The germline V gene encodes CDR1 MNHEY and CDR2 SVGEGT.

In nucleotides, the CDR3 is TGCGCCAGCAGGACAGTACCAACTTCACAAGAGACCCAGTACTTC. Its protein product is CASRTVPTSQETQYF. V usage is TRBV5-1 and J usage is TRBJ2-5; possible D gene TRBD1, 5 bases. The germline V gene encodes CDR1 SGHRS and CDR2 YFSETQ. The CDR3 loop spans 15 amino acids. Between the trimmed V and J ends, which lost 5 bases and 2 bases, there was a span of 16 bases.

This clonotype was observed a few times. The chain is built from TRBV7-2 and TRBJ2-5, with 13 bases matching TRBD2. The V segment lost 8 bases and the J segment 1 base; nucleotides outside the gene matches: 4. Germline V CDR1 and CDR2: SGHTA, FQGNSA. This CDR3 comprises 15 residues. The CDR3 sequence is CASSGTSGVQETQYF. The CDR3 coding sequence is TGTGCCAGCTCCGGGACTAGCGGGGTCCAAGAGACCCAGTACTTC.

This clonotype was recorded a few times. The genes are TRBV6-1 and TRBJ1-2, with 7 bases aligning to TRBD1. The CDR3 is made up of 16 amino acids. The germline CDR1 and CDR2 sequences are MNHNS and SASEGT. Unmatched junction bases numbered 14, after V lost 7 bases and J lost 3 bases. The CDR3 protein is CASILAGETGHYGYTF. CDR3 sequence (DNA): TGTGCCAGCATCTTGGCCGGGGAGACAGGGCACTATGGCTACACCTTC.

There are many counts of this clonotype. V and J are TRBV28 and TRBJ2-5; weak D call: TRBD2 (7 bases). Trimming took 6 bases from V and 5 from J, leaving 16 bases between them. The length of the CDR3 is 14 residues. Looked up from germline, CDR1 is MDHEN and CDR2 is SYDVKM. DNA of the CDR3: TGTGCCAGCAGAGGGGGGGGCCGATGGGAGACCCAGTACTTC. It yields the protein CASRGGGRWETQYF.

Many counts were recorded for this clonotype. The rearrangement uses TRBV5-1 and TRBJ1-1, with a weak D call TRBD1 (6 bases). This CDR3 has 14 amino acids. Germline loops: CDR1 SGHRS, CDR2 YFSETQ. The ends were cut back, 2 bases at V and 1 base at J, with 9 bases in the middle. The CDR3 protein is CASSFRQENTEAFF. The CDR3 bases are TGCGCCAGCAGCTTTCGACAGGAGAACACTGAAGCTTTCTTT.